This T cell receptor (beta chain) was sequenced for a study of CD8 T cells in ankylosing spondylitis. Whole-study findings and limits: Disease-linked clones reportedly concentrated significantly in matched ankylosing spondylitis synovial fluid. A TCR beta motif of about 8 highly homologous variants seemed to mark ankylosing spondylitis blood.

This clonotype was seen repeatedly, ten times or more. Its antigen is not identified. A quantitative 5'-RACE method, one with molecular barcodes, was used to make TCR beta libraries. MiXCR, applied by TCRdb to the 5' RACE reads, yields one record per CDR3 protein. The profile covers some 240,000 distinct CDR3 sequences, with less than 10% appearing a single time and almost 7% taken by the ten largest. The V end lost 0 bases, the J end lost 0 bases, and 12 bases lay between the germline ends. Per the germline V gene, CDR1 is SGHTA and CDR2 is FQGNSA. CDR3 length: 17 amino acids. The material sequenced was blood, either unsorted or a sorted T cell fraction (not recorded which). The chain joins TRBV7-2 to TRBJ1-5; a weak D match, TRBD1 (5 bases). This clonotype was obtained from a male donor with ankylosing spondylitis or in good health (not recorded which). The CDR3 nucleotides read TGTGCCAGCAGCTTAGCGAGTCAGGGTTATAGCAATCAGCCCCAGCATTTT. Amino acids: CASSLASQGYSNQPQHF.